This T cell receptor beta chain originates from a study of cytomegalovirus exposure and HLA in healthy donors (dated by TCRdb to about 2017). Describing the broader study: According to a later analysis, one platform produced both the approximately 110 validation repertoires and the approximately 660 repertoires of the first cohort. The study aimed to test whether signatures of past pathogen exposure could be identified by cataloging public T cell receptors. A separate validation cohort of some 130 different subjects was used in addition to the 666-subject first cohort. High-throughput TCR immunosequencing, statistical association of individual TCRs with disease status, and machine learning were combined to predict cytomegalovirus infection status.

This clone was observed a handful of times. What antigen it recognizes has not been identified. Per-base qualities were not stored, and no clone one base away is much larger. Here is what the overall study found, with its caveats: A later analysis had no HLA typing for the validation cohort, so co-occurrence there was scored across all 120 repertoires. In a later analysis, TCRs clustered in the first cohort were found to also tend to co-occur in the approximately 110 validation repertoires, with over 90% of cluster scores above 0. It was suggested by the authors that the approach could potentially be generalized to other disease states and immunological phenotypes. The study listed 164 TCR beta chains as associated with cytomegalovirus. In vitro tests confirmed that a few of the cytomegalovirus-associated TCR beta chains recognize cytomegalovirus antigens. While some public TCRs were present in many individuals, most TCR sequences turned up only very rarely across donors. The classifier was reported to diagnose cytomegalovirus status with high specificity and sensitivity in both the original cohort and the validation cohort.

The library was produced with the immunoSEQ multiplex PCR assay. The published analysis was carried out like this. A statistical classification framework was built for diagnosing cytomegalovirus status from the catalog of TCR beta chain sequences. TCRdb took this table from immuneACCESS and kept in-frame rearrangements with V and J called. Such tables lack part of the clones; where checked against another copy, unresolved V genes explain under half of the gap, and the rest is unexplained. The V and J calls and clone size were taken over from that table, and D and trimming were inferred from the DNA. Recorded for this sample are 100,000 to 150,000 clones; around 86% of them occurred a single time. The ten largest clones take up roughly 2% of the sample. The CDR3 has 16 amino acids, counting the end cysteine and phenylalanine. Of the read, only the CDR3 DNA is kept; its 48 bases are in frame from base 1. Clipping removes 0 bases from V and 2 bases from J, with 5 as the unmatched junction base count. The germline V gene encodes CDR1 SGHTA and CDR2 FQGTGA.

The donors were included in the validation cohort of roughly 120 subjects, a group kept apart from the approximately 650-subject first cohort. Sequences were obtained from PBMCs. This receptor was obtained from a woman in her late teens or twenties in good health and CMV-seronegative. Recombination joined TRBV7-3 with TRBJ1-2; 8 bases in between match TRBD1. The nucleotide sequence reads TGTGCCAGCAGCTTAACCCCGGACAGGGTGAACTATGGCTACACCTTC. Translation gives CASSLTPDRVNYGYTF.